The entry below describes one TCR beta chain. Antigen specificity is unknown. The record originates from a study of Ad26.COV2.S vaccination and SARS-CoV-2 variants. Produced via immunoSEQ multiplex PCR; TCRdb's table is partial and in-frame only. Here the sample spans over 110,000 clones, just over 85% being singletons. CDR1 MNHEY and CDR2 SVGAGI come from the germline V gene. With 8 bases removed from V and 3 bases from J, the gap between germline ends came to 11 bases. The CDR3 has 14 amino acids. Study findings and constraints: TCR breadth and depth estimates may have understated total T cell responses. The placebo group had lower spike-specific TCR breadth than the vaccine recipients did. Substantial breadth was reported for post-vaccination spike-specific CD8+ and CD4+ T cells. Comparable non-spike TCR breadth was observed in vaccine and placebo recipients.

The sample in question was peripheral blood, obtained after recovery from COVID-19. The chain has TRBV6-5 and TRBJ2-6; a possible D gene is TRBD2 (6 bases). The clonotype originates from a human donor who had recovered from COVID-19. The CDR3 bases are TGTGCCAGCCGCGGGACTCGTGGGGCCAACGTCCTGACTTTC. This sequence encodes CASRGTRGANVLTF.